Presented here are 26 T cell receptor beta chains from one specimen sequenced in a study of CD8 T cells in Susac syndrome. The authors reverse transcribed roughly 0.5 to 1 ug RNA with random hexamers. MiXCR, run by TCRdb on the immunoSEQ multiplex PCR reads, gives a single entry per CDR3 protein. The sample yields 150,000 to 200,000 distinct CDR3 sequences, over 85% seen once. The sequenced sample was CD4+ T cells from PBMCs. Receptor source: a human donor with multiple sclerosis.

The DNA for the CDR3 is TGTGCCAGCAGCGCGACAGGGGGCGGCGACTATGGCTACACCTTC. Protein sequence: CASSATGGGDYGYTF. The chain employs TRBV11-2 and TRBJ1-2; 10 bases line up with TRBD1. Germline values: CDR1 SGHAT, CDR2 FQNNGV. The CDR3 sequence is 15 residues long. With 5 bases clipped from V and 3 bases from J, the junction kept 6 bases outside the gene matches.

The chain couples TRBV29-1 to TRBJ1-5; D ambiguous. The CDR3 contains 13 residues. Trimming pared 8 bases from V and 4 bases from J, leaving 15 bases between. Germline V gene data show CDR1 as SQVTM and CDR2 as ANQGSEA. CDR3 amino acids: CSSQDGTNQPQHF. In DNA form, the CDR3 reads TGCAGCTCCCAGGACGGAACAAATCAGCCCCAGCATTTT.

V is TRBV12-3 or TRBV12-4 and J is TRBJ1-1; D unclear. The CDR3 contains 14 residues. Trimming cost V 4 bases and J 1 base, with 10 bases left between them. CDR3 residues: CASSSWTANTEAFF. In DNA form, the CDR3 reads TGTGCCAGCAGTTCCTGGACGGCGAACACTGAAGCTTTCTTT.

The table lists this clonotype with a count of one. The V gene is TRBV11-2, the J gene TRBJ1-6, with unresolved D. This CDR3 comprises 11 residues. Per the germline V gene, CDR1 is SGHAT and CDR2 is FQNNGV. The V end was cut by 4 bases, the J end by 7 bases, with 2 bases between. The DNA for the CDR3 is TGTGCCAGCAGCTCAAATTCACCCCTCCACTTT. Amino acids: CASSSNSPLHF.

This clonotype was picked up one time. The chain joins TRBV29-1 to TRBJ1-6; D gene uncertain. CDR1 and CDR2 (germline): SQVTM, ANQGSEA. The CDR3 is made up of 12 amino acids. The V end was cut by 5 bases, the J end by 6 bases, with 8 bases between. Here the CDR3 DNA reads TGCAGCGTTAGGGAACCTAATTCACCCCTCCACTTT. It is translated as CSVREPNSPLHF.

V and J are TRBV25-1 and TRBJ2-1, with D possibly matching TRBD1 (7 bases). Germline V CDR1 and CDR2: MGHDK, SYGVNS. This CDR3 contains 15 residues. V lost 5 bases and J lost 4, with 15 bases in between. The CDR3 nucleotides are TGTGCCAGCAGTCCAGGGGGGCAAGGGTACAATGAGCAGTTCTTC. Its translation is CASSPGGQGYNEQFF. Full variable domain (missing parts from reference TRBV25-1 and TRBJ2-1): EADIYQTPRYLVIGTGKKITLECSQTMGHDKMYWYQQDPGMELHLIHYSYGVNSTEKGDLSSESTVSRIRTEHFPLTLESARPSHTSQYLCASSPGGQGYNEQFFGPGTRLTVL.

This clonotype has just one count. V gene TRBV5-4 combines with J gene TRBJ2-5; 9 positions match TRBD1. CDR3 length: 15 residues. Germline V gives CDR1 SGHNT, CDR2 YYREEE (reference sequence). V was pared by 4 bases and J by 0 bases, with 4 bases of the junction left unmatched. This chain's CDR3 is CASSRTGVNQETQYF. The CDR3 coding sequence is TGTGCCAGCAGCCGGACAGGGGTAAACCAAGAGACCCAGTACTTC.

The V gene is TRBV5-1, the J gene TRBJ2-2; no reliable D call. Germline CDR1 is SGHRS and CDR2 is YFSETQ. V gave up 1 base and J gave up 0 bases, with 10 bases separating them. The CDR3 sequence is 16 residues long. CDR3 in amino acids: CASSLYDTANTGELFF. DNA for the CDR3: TGCGCCAGCAGCTTGTATGACACCGCGAACACCGGGGAGCTGTTTTTT.

V gene TRBV5-1 combines with J gene TRBJ2-5; the D is unclear. The V end lost 4 bases, the J end lost 7 bases, and 26 bases lay between the germline ends. This CDR3 is built from 17 residues. CDR1 and CDR2 from the germline V gene are SGHRS and YFSETQ. CDR3 sequence: CASSLRTRTALLVTQYF. The CDR3 DNA follows: TGCGCCAGCAGCCTACGGACGAGGACGGCCCTCCTTGTGACCCAGTACTTC.

The J gene is TRBJ1-4, the V gene TRBV2; 8 bases are shared with TRBD1. The ends lost 7 bases at V and 7 bases at J; junction bases unmatched: 5. Germline V gives CDR1 SNHLY, CDR2 FYNNEI. This CDR3 region has 13 residues. The DNA for the CDR3 is TGTGCCAGCAAAGGACAGGGTATTGAAAAACTGTTTTTT. Translated, it gives CASKGQGIEKLFF.

The chain employs TRBV7-2 and TRBJ1-2; tentatively, D is TRBD1 (6 bases). The CDR3 runs 14 residues. V lost 5 bases and J lost 11, with 21 bases in between. In germline, CDR1 is SGHTA, CDR2 FQGNSA. The DNA of the CDR3 is TGTGCCAGCAGCCTCCGACAGGAGCCTATTGGGTACACCTTC. Protein sequence: CASSLRQEPIGYTF.

This clonotype was detected only once. V gene TRBV2 combines with J gene TRBJ2-6; D not certain. CDR3 length: 19 residues. Germline CDR1 is SNHLY and CDR2 is FYNNEI. V shed 2 bases and J shed 4 bases, with 21 bases lying between them. The CDR3: CASSEYAGPVGLGANVLTF. CDR3 DNA: TGTGCCAGCAGTGAATACGCCGGGCCTGTGGGCTTAGGGGCCAACGTCCTGACTTTC. Filled out from reference TRBV2 and TRBJ2-6, the complete variable domain reads EPEVTQTPSHQVTQMGQEVILRCVPISNHLYFYWYRQILGQKVEFLVSFYNNEISEKSEIFDDQFSVERPDGSNFTLKIRSTKLEDSAMYFCASSEYAGPVGLGANVLTFGAGSRLTVL.

The gene calls are TRBV6-6 and TRBJ2-2; unclear D gene. From germline, CDR1 is MNHNY and CDR2 SVGAGI (reference sequence). The ends were cut back, 7 bases at V and 4 bases at J, with 16 bases in the middle. CDR3 length: 15 amino acids. The CDR3 sequence is CASTAQMVVTGELFF. The CDR3 DNA reads as TGTGCCAGCACTGCCCAAATGGTTGTCACCGGGGAGCTGTTTTTT.

CDR3 in DNA: TGCGCCAGCAGCTTGGGAGAGGGGCATGAGTACTTC. The encoded protein is CASSLGEGHEYF. The rearrangement uses TRBV5-1 and TRBJ2-7; D is perhaps TRBD1 or TRBD2 (5 bases each). Trimming removed 0 bases from V and 11 bases from J, with 12 bases in between. The CDR3 is made up of 12 amino acids. Germline-derived CDR1 and CDR2 are SGHRS and YFSETQ. Together with reference TRBV5-1 and TRBJ2-7, the CDR3 gives the full variable domain: KAGVTQTPRYLIKTRGQQVTLSCSPISGHRSVSWYQQTPGQGLQFLFEYFSETQRNKGNFPGRFSGRQFSNSRSEMNVSTLELGDSALYLCASSLGEGHEYFGPGTRLTVT.

This rearrangement joins TRBV2 to TRBJ1-5; D call uncertain. This CDR3 contains 13 residues. Germline V gives CDR1 SNHLY, CDR2 FYNNEI. The germline V and J ends were trimmed by 7 bases and 3 bases, with 10 bases remaining between them. The CDR3 reads CASTVLLNQPQHF. The DNA for the CDR3 is TGTGCCAGCACCGTCCTACTCAATCAGCCCCAGCATTTT.

The chain uses TRBV2 and TRBJ2-3; D possibly corresponds to TRBD1 (6 bases). CDR1 is SNHLY, CDR2 FYNNEI, per germline. Trimming pared 2 bases from V and 2 bases from J, leaving 11 bases between. The CDR3 covers 15 residues. The CDR3 sequence is CASSELRQDTDTQYF. The CDR3 bases are TGTGCCAGCAGTGAACTACGACAGGACACAGATACGCAGTATTTT.

The chain recombines TRBV7-8 with TRBJ2-5; D may be TRBD2 (5 bases). CDR3 length equals 13 residues. Germline V gene data show CDR1 as SGHVS and CDR2 as FQNEAQ. Trimming removed 4 bases from V and 0 bases from J, with 6 bases in between. In DNA, the CDR3 is TGTGCCAGCAGCTGGACTTACCAAGAGACCCAGTACTTC. Amino acids: CASSWTYQETQYF.

The chain employs TRBV3-1 and TRBJ2-7, with D perhaps matching TRBD1 (5 bases). This CDR3 contains 15 residues. Germline V gene data show CDR1 as LGHDT and CDR2 as YNNKEL (reference sequence). Trimming shortened V by 0 bases and J by 3 bases, and 12 bases separated the two germline ends. The CDR3 spells CASSQDGAGHYEQYF. CDR3 bases: TGTGCCAGCAGCCAAGATGGGGCAGGTCACTACGAGCAGTACTTC.

The chain joins TRBV7-8 to TRBJ2-1, with 7 bases fitting TRBD2. CDR1 SGHVS and CDR2 FQNEAQ come from the germline V gene. This CDR3 contains 15 residues. The V and J ends lost 2 bases and 2 bases, in that order; junction bases with no gene match: 3. The CDR3 DNA is TGTGCCAGCAGCTTACTTGGACTAGCCTACAATGAGCAGTTCTTC. This sequence encodes CASSLLGLAYNEQFF.

This chain connects TRBV7-6 to TRBJ2-3, with D tentatively TRBD2 (6 bases). This CDR3 contains 15 residues. Per the germline V gene, CDR1 is SGHVS and CDR2 is FNYEAQ. V lost 0 bases to trimming and J lost 5 bases, with 12 bases between them. The CDR3 spells CASSLAPYGRDTQYF. In nucleotides, the CDR3 is TGTGCCAGCAGCTTAGCGCCGTACGGGAGAGATACGCAGTATTTT.

The rearrangement links TRBV2 to TRBJ2-5; D not certain. This CDR3 is 14 amino acids long. The ends were cut back, 4 bases at V and 7 bases at J, with 16 bases in the middle. In germline, CDR1 is SNHLY, CDR2 FYNNEI. CDR3 in DNA: TGTGCCAGCAGTGGTTCGTCCTTTGGGGTGACCCAGTACTTC. As protein: CASSGSSFGVTQYF.

The V and J genes are TRBV19 and TRBJ1-5; D is unresolved. The CDR3 sequence is 12 residues long. Trimming pared 3 bases from V and 6 bases from J, leaving 6 bases between. CDR1 is LNHDA and CDR2 is SQIVND in the germline V gene (reference sequence). CDR3: CASSINPQPQHF. The CDR3 DNA reads TGTGCCAGTAGTATTAACCCTCAGCCCCAGCATTTT.

V usage is TRBV3-1 and J usage is TRBJ1-1; 7 nucleotides agree with TRBD1. The CDR3 has 14 amino acids. Germline loops: CDR1 LGHDT, CDR2 YNNKEL (reference sequence). V was pared by 8 bases and J by 3 bases, with 9 bases of the junction left unmatched. The CDR3 nucleotides are TGTGCCAGCCTAAAGGCGGGACAGCACACTGAAGCTTTCTTT. Amino acids: CASLKAGQHTEAFF.

This chain connects TRBV30 to TRBJ2-3; D not resolved. This CDR3 is built from 11 residues. Per germline, CDR1 GTSNPN and CDR2 SVGIG (reference sequence). V lost 4 bases to trimming and J lost 4 bases, with 6 bases between them. The CDR3 here is CAWTGADTQYF. The CDR3 coding sequence is TGTGCCTGGACGGGCGCAGATACGCAGTATTTT.

The gene calls are TRBV3-1 and TRBJ2-7; 8 bases agree with TRBD1. V trimming: 2 bases; J trimming: 3 bases; junction bases outside the gene matches: 3. CDR1 LGHDT and CDR2 YNNKEL come from the germline V gene (reference sequence). CDR3 length equals 14 residues. The CDR3 loop reads CASSQRTGNYEQYF. DNA for the CDR3: TGTGCCAGCAGCCAACGGACAGGGAACTACGAGCAGTACTTC.

The rearrangement uses TRBV6-2 or TRBV6-3 and TRBJ2-5, with D perhaps matching TRBD2 (6 bases). Looked up from germline, CDR1 is MNHEY and CDR2 is SVGEGT. Trimming took off 6 bases at V and 2 bases at J, with 10 bases between the two ends. This CDR3 region has 13 residues. The CDR3 coding sequence is TGTGCCAGCAGGCGGGACGGGCAAGAGACCCAGTACTTC. Protein sequence: CASRRDGQETQYF.